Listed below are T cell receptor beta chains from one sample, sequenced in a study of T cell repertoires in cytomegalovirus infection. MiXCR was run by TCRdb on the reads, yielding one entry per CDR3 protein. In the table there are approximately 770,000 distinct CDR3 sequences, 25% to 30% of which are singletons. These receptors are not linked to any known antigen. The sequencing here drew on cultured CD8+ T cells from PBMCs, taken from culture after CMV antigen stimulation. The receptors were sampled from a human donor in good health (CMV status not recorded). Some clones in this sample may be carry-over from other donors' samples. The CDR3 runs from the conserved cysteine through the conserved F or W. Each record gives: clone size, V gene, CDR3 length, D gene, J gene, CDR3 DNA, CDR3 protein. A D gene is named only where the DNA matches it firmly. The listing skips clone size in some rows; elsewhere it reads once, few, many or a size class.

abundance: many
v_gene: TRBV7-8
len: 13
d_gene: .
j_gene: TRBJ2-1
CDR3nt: TGTGCCAGCAGCTTGGGGTATCACAATGAGCAGTTCTTC
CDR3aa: CASSLGYHNEQFF

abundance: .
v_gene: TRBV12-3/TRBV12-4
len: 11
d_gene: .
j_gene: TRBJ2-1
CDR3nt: TGTGCCAGCAGTTCCGGGCCAGGGGAGTTCTTC
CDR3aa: CASSSGPGEFF

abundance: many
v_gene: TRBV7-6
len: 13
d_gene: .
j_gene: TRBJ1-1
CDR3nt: TGTGCCAGCAGCTTAGAAGTGAACACTGAAGCTTTCTTT
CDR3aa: CASSLEVNTEAFF

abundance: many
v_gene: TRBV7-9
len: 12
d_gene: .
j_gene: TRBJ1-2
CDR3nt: TGTGCCAGCAGCTTAACTGGACGTGGCTACACCTTC
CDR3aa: CASSLTGRGYTF

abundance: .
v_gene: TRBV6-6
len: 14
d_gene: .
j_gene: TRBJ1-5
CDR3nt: TGTGCCAGCAGTTACTTATGGGGAAATCAGCCCCAGCATTTT
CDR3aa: CASSYLWGNQPQHF

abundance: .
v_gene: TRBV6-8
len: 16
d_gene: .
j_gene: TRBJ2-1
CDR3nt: TGTGCCAGCAGTTACTCGAATTGGGCATCCTACAATGAGCAGTTCTTC
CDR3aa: CASSYSNWASYNEQFF

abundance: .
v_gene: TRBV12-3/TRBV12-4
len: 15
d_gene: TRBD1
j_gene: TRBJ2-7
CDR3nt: TGTGCCAGCAGTCACTACGGGACAGAGGTTAACGAGCAGTACTTC
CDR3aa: CASSHYGTEVNEQYF

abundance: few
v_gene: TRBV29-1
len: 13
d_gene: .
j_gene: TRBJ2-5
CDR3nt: TGCAGCGTTGAGAGGGGTCGATTGGAGACCCAGTACTTC
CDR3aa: CSVERGRLETQYF

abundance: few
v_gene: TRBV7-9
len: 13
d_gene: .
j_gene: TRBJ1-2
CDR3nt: TGTGCCAGCAGCTTAATTGCAGTCGATGGCTACACCTTC
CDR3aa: CASSLIAVDGYTF

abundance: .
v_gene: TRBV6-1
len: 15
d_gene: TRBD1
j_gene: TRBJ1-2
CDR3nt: TGTGCCAGCTATCCAGCCCGGACAGGGTATGGGGGCTACACCTTC
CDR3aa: CASYPARTGYGGYTF

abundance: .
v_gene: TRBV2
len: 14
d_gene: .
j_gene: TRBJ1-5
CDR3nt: TGTGCCAGCATAGAGAACTATAGCAATCAGCCCCAGCATTTT
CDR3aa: CASIENYSNQPQHF

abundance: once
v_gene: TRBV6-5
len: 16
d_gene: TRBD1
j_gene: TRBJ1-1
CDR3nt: TGTGCCAGCAGTAAGGGACAGGGGGGAAGGAACACTGAAGCTTTCTTT
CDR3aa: CASSKGQGGRNTEAFF

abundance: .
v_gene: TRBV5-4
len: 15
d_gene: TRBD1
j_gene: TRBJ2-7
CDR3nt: TGTGCCAGCAGCTTATGGGACAGGGGTCCTTACGAGCAGTACTTC
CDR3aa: CASSLWDRGPYEQYF

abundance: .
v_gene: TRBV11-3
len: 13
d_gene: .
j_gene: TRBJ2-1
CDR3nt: TGTGCCACCGGACAGACACCGTATAATGAGCAGTTCTTC
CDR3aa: CATGQTPYNEQFF

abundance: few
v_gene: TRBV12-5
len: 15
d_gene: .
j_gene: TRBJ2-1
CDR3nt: TGTGCTAGTGGTTTGGCGGGGGAACGCTACAATGAGCAGTTCTTC
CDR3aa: CASGLAGERYNEQFF

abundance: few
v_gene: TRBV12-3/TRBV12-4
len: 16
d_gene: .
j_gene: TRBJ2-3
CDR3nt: TGTGCCAGCAGGACCCTAGAGGCGGGGCAAACAGATACGCAGTATTTT
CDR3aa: CASRTLEAGQTDTQYF

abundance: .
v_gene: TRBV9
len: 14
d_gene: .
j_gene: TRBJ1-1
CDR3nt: TGTGCCAGCGATGTAAGGGCGGTGAACACTGAAGCTTTCTTT
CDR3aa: CASDVRAVNTEAFF

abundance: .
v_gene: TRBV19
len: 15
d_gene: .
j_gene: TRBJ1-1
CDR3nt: TGTGCCAGTAGTTCCCCGGGACGGGCCGCGGGTGAAGCTTTCTTT
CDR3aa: CASSSPGRAAGEAFF

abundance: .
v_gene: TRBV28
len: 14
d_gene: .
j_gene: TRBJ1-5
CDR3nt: TGTGCCAGCAGTTTAAGGGGTGGAAGTCAGCCCCAGCATTTT
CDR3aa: CASSLRGGSQPQHF

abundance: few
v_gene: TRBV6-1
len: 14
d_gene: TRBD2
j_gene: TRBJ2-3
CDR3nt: TGTGCCACCGGTAGCGGGACTAGCACAGATACGCAGTATTTT
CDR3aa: CATGSGTSTDTQYF

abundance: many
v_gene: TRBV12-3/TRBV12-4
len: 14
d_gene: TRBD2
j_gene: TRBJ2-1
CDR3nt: TGTGCCAGCAGTCTCCGTATAGCGGGTAATGAGCAGTTCTTC
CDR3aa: CASSLRIAGNEQFF

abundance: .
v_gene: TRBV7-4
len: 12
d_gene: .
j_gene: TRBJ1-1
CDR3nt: TGTGCCAGCGGGGCAGGGTACGCTGAAGCTTTCTTT
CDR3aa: CASGAGYAEAFF